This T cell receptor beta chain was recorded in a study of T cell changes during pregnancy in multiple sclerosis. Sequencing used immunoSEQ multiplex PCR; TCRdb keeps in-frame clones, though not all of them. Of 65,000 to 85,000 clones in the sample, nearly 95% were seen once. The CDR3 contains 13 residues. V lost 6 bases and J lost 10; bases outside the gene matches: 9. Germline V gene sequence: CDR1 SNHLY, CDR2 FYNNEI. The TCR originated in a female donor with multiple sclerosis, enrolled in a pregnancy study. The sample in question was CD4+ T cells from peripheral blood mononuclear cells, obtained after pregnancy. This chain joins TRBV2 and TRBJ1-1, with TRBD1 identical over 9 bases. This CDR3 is CASSLGDRARAFF. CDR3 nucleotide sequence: TGTGCCAGCAGCCTCGGGGACAGGGCGAGAGCTTTCTTT.